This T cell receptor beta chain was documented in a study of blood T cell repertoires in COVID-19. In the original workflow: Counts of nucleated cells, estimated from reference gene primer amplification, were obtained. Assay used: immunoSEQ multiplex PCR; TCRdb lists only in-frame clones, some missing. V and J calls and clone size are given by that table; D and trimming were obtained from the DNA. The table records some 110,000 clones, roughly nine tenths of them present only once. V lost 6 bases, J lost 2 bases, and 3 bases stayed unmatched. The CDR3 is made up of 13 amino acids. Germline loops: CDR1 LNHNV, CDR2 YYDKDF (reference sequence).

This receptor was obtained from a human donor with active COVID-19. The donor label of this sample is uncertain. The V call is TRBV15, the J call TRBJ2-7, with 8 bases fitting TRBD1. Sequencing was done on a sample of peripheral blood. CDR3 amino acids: CATSGQGAYEQYF. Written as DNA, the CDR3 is TGTGCCACCAGTGGACAGGGAGCCTACGAGCAGTACTTC. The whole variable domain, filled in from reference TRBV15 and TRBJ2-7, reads DAMVIQNPRYQVTQFGKPVTLSCSQTLNHNVMYWYQQKSSQAPKLLFHYYDKDFNNEADTPDNFQSRRPNTSFCFLDIRSPGLGDTAMYLCATSGQGAYEQYFGPGTRLTVT.